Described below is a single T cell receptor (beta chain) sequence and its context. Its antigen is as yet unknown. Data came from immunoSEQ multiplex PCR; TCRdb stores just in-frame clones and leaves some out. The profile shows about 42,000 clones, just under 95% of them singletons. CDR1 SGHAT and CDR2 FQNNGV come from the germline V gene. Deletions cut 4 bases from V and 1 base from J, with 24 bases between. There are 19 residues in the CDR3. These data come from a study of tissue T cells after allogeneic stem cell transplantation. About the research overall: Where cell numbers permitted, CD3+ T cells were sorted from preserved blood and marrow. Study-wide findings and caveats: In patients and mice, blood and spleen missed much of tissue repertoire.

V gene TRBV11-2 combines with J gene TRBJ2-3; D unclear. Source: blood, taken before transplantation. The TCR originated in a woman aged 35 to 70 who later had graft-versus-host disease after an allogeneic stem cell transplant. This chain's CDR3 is CASSSKHPRTPWRTDTQYF. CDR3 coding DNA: TGTGCCAGCAGCTCGAAACACCCTCGGACGCCCTGGCGCACAGATACGCAGTATTTT.